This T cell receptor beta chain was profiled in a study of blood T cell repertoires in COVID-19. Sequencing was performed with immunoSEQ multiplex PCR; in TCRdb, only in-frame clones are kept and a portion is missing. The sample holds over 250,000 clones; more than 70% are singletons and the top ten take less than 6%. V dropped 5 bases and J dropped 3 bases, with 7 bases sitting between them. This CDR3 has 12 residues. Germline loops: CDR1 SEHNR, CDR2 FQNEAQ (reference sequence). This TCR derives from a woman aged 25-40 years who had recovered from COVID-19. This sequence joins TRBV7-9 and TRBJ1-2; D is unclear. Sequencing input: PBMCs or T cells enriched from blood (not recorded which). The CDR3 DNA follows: TGTGCCAGCAGCGATCAGTACTATGGCTACACCTTC. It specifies CASSDQYYGYTF.